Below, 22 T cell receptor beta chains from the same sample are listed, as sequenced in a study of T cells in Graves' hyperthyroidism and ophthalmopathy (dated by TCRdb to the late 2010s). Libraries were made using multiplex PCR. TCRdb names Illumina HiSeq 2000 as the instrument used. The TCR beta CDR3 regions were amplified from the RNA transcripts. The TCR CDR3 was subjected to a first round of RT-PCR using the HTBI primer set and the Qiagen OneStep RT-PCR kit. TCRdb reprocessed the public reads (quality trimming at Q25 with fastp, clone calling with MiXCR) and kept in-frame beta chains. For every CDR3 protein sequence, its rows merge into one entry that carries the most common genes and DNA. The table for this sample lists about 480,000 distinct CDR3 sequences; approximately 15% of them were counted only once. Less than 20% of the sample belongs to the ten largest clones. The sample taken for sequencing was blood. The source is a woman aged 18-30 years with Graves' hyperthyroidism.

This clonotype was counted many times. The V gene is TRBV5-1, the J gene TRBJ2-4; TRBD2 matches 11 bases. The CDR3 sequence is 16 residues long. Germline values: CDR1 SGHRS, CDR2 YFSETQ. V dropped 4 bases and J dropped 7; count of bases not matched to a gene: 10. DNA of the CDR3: TGCGCCAGCAGCCCAGCGACTAGCGGGATGGGGAACATTCAGTACTTC. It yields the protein CASSPATSGMGNIQYF. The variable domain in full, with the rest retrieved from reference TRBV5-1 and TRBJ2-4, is KAGVTQTPRYLIKTRGQQVTLSCSPISGHRSVSWYQQTPGQGLQFLFEYFSETQRNKGNFPGRFSGRQFSNSRSEMNVSTLELGDSALYLCASSPATSGMGNIQYFGAGTRLSVL.

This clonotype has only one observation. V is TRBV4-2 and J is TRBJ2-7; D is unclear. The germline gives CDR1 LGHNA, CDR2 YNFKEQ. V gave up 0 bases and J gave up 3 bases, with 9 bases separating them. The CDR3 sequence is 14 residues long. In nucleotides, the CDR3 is TGTGCCAGCAGCCAAGATGAGACTCGCTACGAGCAGTACTTC. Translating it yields CASSQDETRYEQYF.

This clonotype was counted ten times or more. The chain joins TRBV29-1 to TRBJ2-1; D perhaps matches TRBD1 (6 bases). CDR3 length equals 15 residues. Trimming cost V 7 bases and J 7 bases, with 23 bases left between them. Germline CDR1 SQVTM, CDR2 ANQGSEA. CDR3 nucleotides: TGCAGCGAACGAAAACAGGAGTATAGGGGGAATGAGCAGTTCTTC. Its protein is CSERKQEYRGNEQFF.

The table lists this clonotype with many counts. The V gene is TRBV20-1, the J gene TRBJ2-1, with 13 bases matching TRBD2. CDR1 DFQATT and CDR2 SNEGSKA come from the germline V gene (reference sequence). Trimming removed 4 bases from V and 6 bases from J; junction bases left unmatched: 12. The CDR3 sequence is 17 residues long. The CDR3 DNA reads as TGCAGTGCTATCGGACTAGCGGGAGCAGTTGTGCGCAATGAGCAGTTCTTC. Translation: CSAIGLAGAVVRNEQFF.

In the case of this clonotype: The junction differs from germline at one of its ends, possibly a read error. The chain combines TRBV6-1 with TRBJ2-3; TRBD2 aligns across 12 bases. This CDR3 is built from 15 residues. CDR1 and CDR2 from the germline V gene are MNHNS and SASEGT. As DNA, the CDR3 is TGTACCAGCAGAGAACTAGCGGGAGGTCTAGATACGCAGTATTTT. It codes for CTSRELAGGLDTQYF.

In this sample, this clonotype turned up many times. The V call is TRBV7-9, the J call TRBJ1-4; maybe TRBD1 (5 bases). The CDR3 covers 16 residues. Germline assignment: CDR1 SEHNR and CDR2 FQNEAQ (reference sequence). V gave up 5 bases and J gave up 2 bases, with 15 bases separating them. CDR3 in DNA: TGTGCCAGCAGCCCGACGTGGGGGGATACTAATGAAAAACTGTTTTTT. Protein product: CASSPTWGDTNEKLFF.

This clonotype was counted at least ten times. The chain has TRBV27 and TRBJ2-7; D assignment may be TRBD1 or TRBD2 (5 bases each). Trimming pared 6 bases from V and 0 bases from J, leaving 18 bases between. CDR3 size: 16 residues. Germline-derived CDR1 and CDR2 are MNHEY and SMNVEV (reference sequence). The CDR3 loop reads CASSSLQGTDSYEQYF. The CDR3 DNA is TGTGCCAGCAGCTCCCTCCAAGGGACGGACTCCTACGAGCAGTACTTC.

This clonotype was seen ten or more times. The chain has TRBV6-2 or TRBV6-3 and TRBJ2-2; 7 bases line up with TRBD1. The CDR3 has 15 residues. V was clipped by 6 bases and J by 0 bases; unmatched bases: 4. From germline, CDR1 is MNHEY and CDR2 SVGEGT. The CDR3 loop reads CASRTGTANTGELFF. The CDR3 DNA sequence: TGTGCCAGCAGGACCGGGACAGCGAACACCGGGGAGCTGTTTTTT.

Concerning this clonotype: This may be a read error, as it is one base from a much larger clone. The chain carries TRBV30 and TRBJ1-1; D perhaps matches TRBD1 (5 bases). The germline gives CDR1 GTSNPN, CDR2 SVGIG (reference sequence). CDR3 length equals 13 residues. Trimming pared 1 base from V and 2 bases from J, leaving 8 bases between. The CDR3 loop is CAWSGGGNTEAFF. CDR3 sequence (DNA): TGTGCCTGGAGTGGGGGGGGAAACACTGAAGCTTTCTTT.

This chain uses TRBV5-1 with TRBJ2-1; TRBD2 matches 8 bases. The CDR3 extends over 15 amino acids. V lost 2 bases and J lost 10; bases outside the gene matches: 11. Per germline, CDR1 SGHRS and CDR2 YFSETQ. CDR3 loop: CASSFTSGPPGEQFF. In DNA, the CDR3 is TGCGCCAGCAGCTTCACTAGCGGCCCTCCAGGGGAGCAGTTCTTC.

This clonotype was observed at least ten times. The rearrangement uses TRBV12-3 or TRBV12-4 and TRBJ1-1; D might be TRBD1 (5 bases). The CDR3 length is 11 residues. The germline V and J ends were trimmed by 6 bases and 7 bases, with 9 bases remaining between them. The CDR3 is CASRSRDEAFF. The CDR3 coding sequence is TGTGCCAGCAGATCCAGGGATGAAGCTTTCTTT.

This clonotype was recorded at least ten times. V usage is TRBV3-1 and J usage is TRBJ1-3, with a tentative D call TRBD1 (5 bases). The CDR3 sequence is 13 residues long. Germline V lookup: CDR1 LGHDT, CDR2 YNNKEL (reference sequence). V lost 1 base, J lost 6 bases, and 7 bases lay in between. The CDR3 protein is CASSQGRVNTIYF. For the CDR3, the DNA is TGTGCCAGCAGCCAAGGCAGGGTAAACACCATATATTTT.

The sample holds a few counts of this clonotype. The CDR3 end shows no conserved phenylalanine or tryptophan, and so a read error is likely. The CDR3 region is CASSWDRPQYV. The CDR3 DNA reads TGCGCCAGCAGCTGGGACAGGCCACAGTACGTC. The chain uses TRBV5-1 and TRBJ2-5; 8 bases are a match to TRBD1. Germline V gene sequence: CDR1 SGHRS, CDR2 YFSETQ. J gave up 11 bases and V 3 bases, and 3 bases lay outside the gene matches. The CDR3 length is 11 residues.

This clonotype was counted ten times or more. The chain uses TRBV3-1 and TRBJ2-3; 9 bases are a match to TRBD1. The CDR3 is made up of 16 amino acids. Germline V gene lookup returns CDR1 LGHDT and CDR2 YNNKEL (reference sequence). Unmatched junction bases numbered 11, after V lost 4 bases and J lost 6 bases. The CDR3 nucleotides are TGTGCCAGCAGCCCGTACACTCGGGACAGGGATGATACGCAGTATTTT. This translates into CASSPYTRDRDDTQYF.

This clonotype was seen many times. CDR3 sequence reads: CASSDFRDSPIFTDTQYF. The DNA of the CDR3 is TGTGCCAGCAGTGACTTTCGGGACTCCCCTATTTTCACAGATACGCAGTATTTT. The gene calls are TRBV28 and TRBJ2-3; weak D call: TRBD2 (6 bases). CDR3 size: 18 residues. Germline V gene data show CDR1 as MDHEN and CDR2 as SYDVKM. V was shortened by 5 bases and J by 2 bases, with 23 bases between the two germline ends. The full variable domain, with the rest looked up from reference TRBV28 and TRBJ2-3, is DVKVTQSSRYLVKRTGEKVFLECVQDMDHENMFWYRQDPGLGLRLIYFSYDVKMKEKGDIPEGYSVSREKKERFSLILESASTNQTSMYLCASSDFRDSPIFTDTQYFGPGTRLTVL.

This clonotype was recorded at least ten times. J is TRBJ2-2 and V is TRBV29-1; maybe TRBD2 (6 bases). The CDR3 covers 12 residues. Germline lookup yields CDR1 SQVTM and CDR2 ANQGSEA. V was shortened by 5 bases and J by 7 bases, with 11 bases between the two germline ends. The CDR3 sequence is CSVRGSGGELFF. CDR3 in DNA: TGCAGCGTTCGGGGGAGTGGCGGGGAGCTGTTTTTT.

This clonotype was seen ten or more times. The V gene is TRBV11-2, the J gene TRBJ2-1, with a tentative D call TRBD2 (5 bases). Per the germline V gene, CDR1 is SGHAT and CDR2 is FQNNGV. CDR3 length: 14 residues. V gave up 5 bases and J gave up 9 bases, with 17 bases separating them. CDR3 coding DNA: TGTGCCAGCAGCCAACTAGTAGGGCTAAGTGAGCAGTTCTTC. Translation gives CASSQLVGLSEQFF.

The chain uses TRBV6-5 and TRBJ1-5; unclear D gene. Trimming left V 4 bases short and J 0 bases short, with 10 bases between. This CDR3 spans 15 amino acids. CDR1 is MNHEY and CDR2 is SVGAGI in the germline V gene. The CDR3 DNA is TGTGCCAGCAGTTGGACCGCGTATAGCAATCAGCCCCAGCATTTT. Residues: CASSWTAYSNQPQHF.

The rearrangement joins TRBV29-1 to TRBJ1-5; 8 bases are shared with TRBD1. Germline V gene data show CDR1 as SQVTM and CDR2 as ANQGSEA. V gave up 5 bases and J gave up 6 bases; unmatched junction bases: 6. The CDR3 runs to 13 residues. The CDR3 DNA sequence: TGCAGCGTTTCGACAGGGGCCGGTCAGCCCCAGCATTTT. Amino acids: CSVSTGAGQPQHF.

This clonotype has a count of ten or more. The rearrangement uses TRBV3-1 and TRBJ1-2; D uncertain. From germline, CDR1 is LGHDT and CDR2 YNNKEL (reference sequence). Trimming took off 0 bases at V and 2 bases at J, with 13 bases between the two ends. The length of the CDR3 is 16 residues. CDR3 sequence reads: CASSQEAVRANYGYTF. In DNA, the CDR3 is TGTGCCAGCAGCCAAGAGGCAGTGCGTGCCAACTATGGCTACACCTTC.

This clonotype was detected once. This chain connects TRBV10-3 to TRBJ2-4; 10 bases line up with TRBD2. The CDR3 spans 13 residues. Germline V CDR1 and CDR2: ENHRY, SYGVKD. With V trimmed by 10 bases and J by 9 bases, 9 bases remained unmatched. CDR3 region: CASESGRVGIQYF. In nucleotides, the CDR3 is TGTGCCAGCGAGAGCGGGAGGGTGGGCATTCAGTACTTC.

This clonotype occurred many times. CDR3 DNA: TGTGCCAGTAGGGTCGGGCGGTACACTGAAGCTTTCTTT. Encoded protein: CASRVGRYTEAFF. J is TRBJ1-1 and V is TRBV19; D not resolved. Trimming shortened V by 6 bases and J by 3 bases, and 11 bases separated the two germline ends. The CDR3 totals 13 residues. CDR1 and CDR2 (germline): LNHDA, SQIVND (reference sequence).